Shown below are 15 T cell receptor beta chains from a single sample sequenced in a study of T cell repertoires in cytomegalovirus infection. Which antigens these TCRs recognize remains unknown. TCRdb re-called the reads through MiXCR, storing one row per CDR3 protein. This table holds 60,000 to 80,000 distinct CDR3 sequences, over 20% found once. This specimen consisted of CD8+ T cells from cultured PBMCs, obtained from culture after CMV antigen stimulation. These receptors all stem from a human donor in good health (CMV status not recorded). Some clones in this sample may be carry-over from other donors' samples.

V and J are TRBV7-2 and TRBJ1-4; no definite D call. This CDR3 spans 14 amino acids. CDR1 and CDR2 from the germline V gene are SGHTA and FQGNSA. Deletions cut 2 bases from V and 8 bases from J, with 12 bases between. CDR3 sequence: CASSLITGGEKLFF. CDR3 DNA: TGTGCCAGCAGCTTAATAACTGGTGGAGAAAAACTGTTTTTT.

The V and J genes are TRBV7-2 and TRBJ2-5, with TRBD1 matching 7 bases. This CDR3 contains 15 residues. Germline V gene sequence: CDR1 SGHTA, CDR2 FQGNSA. V was pared by 5 bases and J by 2 bases, with 8 bases of the junction left unmatched. The CDR3 is CASSPPDRPQETQYF. CDR3 bases: TGTGCCAGCAGCCCGCCGGACAGGCCGCAAGAGACCCAGTACTTC.

The CDR3 DNA sequence: TGTGCCAGCAGCCCTTACCCCCGCCCCCGGTATAATTCACCCCTCCACTTT. This sequence encodes CASSPYPRPRYNSPLHF. This rearrangement joins TRBV7-2 to TRBJ1-6; D unresolved. CDR1 and CDR2 (germline): SGHTA, FQGNSA. The CDR3 covers 17 residues. V lost 5 bases, J lost 4 bases, and 18 bases lay in between.

V gene TRBV12-3 or TRBV12-4 combines with J gene TRBJ2-7; D might be TRBD2 (6 bases). The CDR3 has 14 amino acids. Trimming cost V 5 bases and J 4 bases, with 15 bases left between them. DNA for the CDR3: TGTGCCAGCAGTCCACGACTAGGCTGGTACGAGCAGTACTTC. Its protein is CASSPRLGWYEQYF.

The rearrangement uses TRBV7-2 and TRBJ1-5, with D possibly matching TRBD1 (5 bases). Germline CDR1 and CDR2: SGHTA and FQGNSA. Trimming left V 1 base short and J 3 bases short, with 10 bases between. The CDR3 contains 15 residues. CDR3: CASSLGAGHNQPQHF. CDR3 DNA: TGTGCCAGCAGCTTAGGCGCAGGGCACAATCAGCCCCAGCATTTT.

The chain recombines TRBV19 with TRBJ1-1; possibly TRBD1 for D (6 bases). This CDR3 has 14 residues. The V gene's germline CDR1 is LNHDA and CDR2 SQIVND (reference sequence). V lost 7 bases, J lost 4 bases, and 16 bases lay in between. The chain's CDR3 is CASTIGGGGTEAFF. CDR3 DNA: TGTGCCAGTACTATCGGGGGAGGGGGCACTGAAGCTTTCTTT.

This clonotype showed up many times. This sequence joins TRBV28 and TRBJ1-5; maybe TRBD1 (6 bases). V was cut by 2 bases and J by 4 bases, with 12 bases left in between. The CDR3 totals 15 residues. Germline-derived CDR1 and CDR2 are MDHEN and SYDVKM. The CDR3 reads CASSLLKGTNQPQHF. The CDR3 DNA reads TGTGCCAGCAGTTTACTAAAAGGGACAAATCAGCCCCAGCATTTT.

This clonotype was detected only a few times. V gene TRBV4-1 combines with J gene TRBJ1-1; no reliable D call. The CDR3 is 16 amino acids. CDR1 MGHRA and CDR2 YSYEKL come from the germline V gene. V gave up 3 bases and J gave up 0 bases, with 14 bases separating them. CDR3 in DNA: TGCGCCAGCAGCCAGAGTTTATCGGACCTGAACACTGAAGCTTTCTTT. Translation gives CASSQSLSDLNTEAFF.

The chain recombines TRBV12-3 or TRBV12-4 with TRBJ2-5; D uncertain. V dropped 5 bases and J dropped 4 bases, with 5 bases sitting between them. The CDR3 runs 11 residues. Here the CDR3 reads CASSIGETQYF. DNA of the CDR3: TGTGCCAGCAGTATCGGAGAGACCCAGTACTTC.

On this clonotype: This clone may be a read error of a much larger clone one base away. The V gene is TRBV6-1, the J gene TRBJ2-1; 10 bases are shared with TRBD2. CDR3 size: 15 residues. Trimming removed 6 bases from V and 2 bases from J; junction bases left unmatched: 4. Germline V gives CDR1 MNHNS, CDR2 SASEGT. CDR3 coding DNA: TGTGCCAGCAGGGGACTAGCGTGGGCCTACAATGAGCAGTTCTTC. Translated: CASRGLAWAYNEQFF.

The chain recombines TRBV4-1 with TRBJ2-6; possibly TRBD2 for D (6 bases). The V gene's germline CDR1 is MGHRA and CDR2 YSYEKL. This CDR3 region has 17 residues. V gave up 0 bases and J gave up 2 bases, with 11 bases separating them. The CDR3, as DNA: TGCGCCAGCAGCCAAGAAGGGGAGGTAACTGGGGCCAACGTCCTGACTTTC. The encoded protein is CASSQEGEVTGANVLTF.

This clonotype was seen more than once but under ten times. This chain links TRBV7-6 with TRBJ2-7; D remains ambiguous. This CDR3 has 14 amino acids. Trimming took off 1 base at V and 3 bases at J, with 10 bases between the two ends. Germline assignment: CDR1 SGHVS and CDR2 FNYEAQ. The CDR3 DNA sequence: TGTGCCAGCAGCTTAGAGAAAGGTGTCTACGAGCAGTACTTC. It encodes CASSLEKGVYEQYF.

This clonotype has just a few counts. The CDR3 protein is CASSPLFDSPRSPLHF. The CDR3 coding sequence is TGCGCCAGCAGCCCCCTTTTCGACAGCCCCCGGTCACCCCTCCACTTT. This rearrangement joins TRBV4-1 to TRBJ1-6; D may be TRBD1 (5 bases). Germline V gene lookup returns CDR1 MGHRA and CDR2 YSYEKL. The CDR3 is 16 amino acids. The V gene lost 4 bases and the J gene lost 10 bases, with 20 bases spanning the gap.

The chain links TRBV6-2 or TRBV6-3 to TRBJ2-1; D not resolved. Germline V gene sequence: CDR1 MNHEY, CDR2 SVGEGT. The V end was cut by 4 bases, the J end by 3 bases, with 7 bases between. This CDR3 has 13 residues. CDR3 sequence: CASSSVSYNEQFF. DNA for the CDR3: TGTGCCAGCAGTTCTGTCAGCTACAATGAGCAGTTCTTC.

V usage is TRBV12-3 or TRBV12-4 and J usage is TRBJ2-3, with D perhaps TRBD2 (6 bases). The CDR3 sequence is 14 residues long. V was clipped by 3 bases and J by 4 bases, with 11 bases between them. This chain's CDR3 is CASSFLGGSDTQYF. The CDR3 DNA reads as TGTGCCAGCAGTTTCTTGGGGGGTTCAGATACGCAGTATTTT.